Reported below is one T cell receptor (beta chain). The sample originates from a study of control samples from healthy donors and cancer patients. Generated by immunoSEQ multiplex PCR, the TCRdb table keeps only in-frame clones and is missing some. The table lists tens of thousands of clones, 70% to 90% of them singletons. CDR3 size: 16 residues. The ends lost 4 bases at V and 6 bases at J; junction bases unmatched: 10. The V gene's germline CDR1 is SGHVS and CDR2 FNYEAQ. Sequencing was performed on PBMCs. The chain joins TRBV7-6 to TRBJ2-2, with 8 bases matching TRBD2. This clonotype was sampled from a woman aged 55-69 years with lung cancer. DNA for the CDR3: TGTGCCAGCAGCTACAGCTGGCGGGAGGTGGCCGGGGAGCTGTTTTTT. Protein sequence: CASSYSWREVAGELFF.